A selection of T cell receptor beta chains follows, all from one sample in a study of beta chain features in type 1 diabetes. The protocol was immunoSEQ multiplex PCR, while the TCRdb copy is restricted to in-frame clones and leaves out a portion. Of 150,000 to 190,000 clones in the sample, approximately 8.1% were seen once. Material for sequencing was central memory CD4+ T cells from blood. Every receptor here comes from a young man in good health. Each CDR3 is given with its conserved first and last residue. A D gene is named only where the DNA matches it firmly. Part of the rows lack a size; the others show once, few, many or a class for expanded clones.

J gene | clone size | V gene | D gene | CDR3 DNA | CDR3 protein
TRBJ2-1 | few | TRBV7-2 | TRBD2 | TGTGCCAGCAGCTTGGGGACTAGCGGGAGCAATGAGCAGTTCTTC | CASSLGTSGSNEQFF
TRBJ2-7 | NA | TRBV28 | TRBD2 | TGTGCCAGCATGGCGGGAGGAACCTACGAGCAGTACTTC | CASMAGGTYEQYF
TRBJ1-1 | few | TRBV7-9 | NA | TGTGCCAGCAGCCCAACTCTGGGGGGTGACACTGAAGCTTTCTTT | CASSPTLGGDTEAFF
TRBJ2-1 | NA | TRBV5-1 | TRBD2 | TGCGCCAGCAGCTTGGCCCGGACTAGCGGGAGCTCCTACAATGAGCAGTTCTTC | CASSLARTSGSSYNEQFF
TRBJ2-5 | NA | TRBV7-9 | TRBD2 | TGTGCCAGCAGCGGATCGGGAGGTGATGAGACCCAGTACTTC | CASSGSGGDETQYF
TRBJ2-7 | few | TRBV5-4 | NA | TGTGCCAGCAGCCCCGGGGGGACACCATCCTACGAGCAGTACTTC | CASSPGGTPSYEQYF
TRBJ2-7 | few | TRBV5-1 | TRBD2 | TGCGCCAGCAGCCGCCACGAGACTAGCGGGAGAGGAGACGAGCAGTACTTC | CASSRHETSGRGDEQYF
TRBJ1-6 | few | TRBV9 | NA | TGTGCCAGCAGCTTACAGGGAGAAAATTCACCCCTCCACTTT | CASSLQGENSPLHF
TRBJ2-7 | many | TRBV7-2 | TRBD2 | TGTGCCAGCAGCTTACTAGCGGGATTCTACGAGCAGTACTTC | CASSLLAGFYEQYF
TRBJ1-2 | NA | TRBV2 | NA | TGTGCCAGCAGGAACAGGGAGGGCCATGGCTACACCTTC | CASRNREGHGYTF
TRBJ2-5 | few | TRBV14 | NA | TGTGCCAGCAGCACAGCCCCAAGAGATGGGACCCAGTACTTC | CASSTAPRDGTQYF
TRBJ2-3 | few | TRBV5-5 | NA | TGTGCCAGCGGGCCTCCCTCCTCAGATACGCAGTATTTT | CASGPPSSDTQYF
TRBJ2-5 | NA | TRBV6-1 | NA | TGTGCCAGCAGTGAATCTTCCGAGACCCAGTACTTC | CASSESSETQYF
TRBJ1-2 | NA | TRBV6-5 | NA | TGTGCCAGCAGCCCCGCCAGGGGCGGATATGGCTACACCTTC | CASSPARGGYGYTF
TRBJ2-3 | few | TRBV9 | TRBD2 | TGTGCCAGCACCGATCTAGCGGGAGCCACAGATACGCAGTATTTT | CASTDLAGATDTQYF
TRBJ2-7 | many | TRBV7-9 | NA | TGTGCCATCGGCCGGGGGAGATCCTACGAGCAGTACTTC | CAIGRGRSYEQYF
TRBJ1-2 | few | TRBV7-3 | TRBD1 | TGTGCCAGCAGCTCAGGGGGCGCTAACTATGGCTACACCTTC | CASSSGGANYGYTF
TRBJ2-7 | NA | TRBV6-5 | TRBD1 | TGTGCCAGCAGCCGGACAGGCCGCTACGAGCAGTACTTC | CASSRTGRYEQYF
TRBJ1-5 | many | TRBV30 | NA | TGTGCCTGGCGGGGCGCGGGAAGCAATCAGCCCCAGCATTTT | CAWRGAGSNQPQHF
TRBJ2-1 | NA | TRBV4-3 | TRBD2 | TGCGCCAGCAGCCAAGATCGCGGGGGGGGACGCAATGAGCAGTTCTTC | CASSQDRGGGRNEQFF
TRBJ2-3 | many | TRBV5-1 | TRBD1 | TGCGCCAGCGGAGCCGGGACAGGGCATACAGATACGCAGTATTTT | CASGAGTGHTDTQYF
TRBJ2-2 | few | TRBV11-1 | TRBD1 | TGTGCCAGCAGCCACGGGACAGAGAACACCGGGGAGCTGTTTTTT | CASSHGTENTGELFF
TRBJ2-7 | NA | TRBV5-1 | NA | TGCGCCAGCAGCCCCGACTGGTCCTACGAGCAGTACTTC | CASSPDWSYEQYF
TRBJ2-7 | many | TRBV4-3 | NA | TGCGCCAGCAGCCAAGTAAACGTTAGGGGTCACGAGCAGTACTTC | CASSQVNVRGHEQYF
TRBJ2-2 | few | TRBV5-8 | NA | TGTGCCAGCAGCTCTAGTAACGGGGAGCTGTTTTTT | CASSSSNGELFF
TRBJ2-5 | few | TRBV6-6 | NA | TGTGCCAGCAGAATGGGAGGTAGGGAGACCCAGTACTTC | CASRMGGRETQYF
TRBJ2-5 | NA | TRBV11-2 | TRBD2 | TGTGCCAGCAGCTCGGGACTAGCGGGGGGGCTCATGGAGACCCAGTACTTC | CASSSGLAGGLMETQYF
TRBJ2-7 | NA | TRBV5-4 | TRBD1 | TGTGCCAGCAGCTTGGGGGGACAGGGGTCACGGCAGTACTTC | CASSLGGQGSRQYF
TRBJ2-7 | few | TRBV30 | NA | TGTGCCTGGTCCCGAGGGTTCTCCTACGAGCAGTACTTC | CAWSRGFSYEQYF
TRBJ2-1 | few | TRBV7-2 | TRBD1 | TGTGCCAGCAGCTTAGGAGGACAGGGGGCTTTTACACAGTTCTTC | CASSLGGQGAFTQFF
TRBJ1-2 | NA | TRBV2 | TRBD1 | TGTGCCAGCAGGGCGGGACAGACCGAGGGCTACACCTTC | CASRAGQTEGYTF
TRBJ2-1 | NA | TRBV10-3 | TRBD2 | TGTGCCATCAGTGTGGGGACTAGCATGTGGAATGAGCAGTTCTTC | CAISVGTSMWNEQFF
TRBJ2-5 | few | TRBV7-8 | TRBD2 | TGTGCCAGCATCGTGGAGGTAGCGGGGGTGGAGACCCAGTACTTC | CASIVEVAGVETQYF
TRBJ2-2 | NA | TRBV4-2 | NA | TGTGCCAGCAGCCAAGATAGGGGTGCCGGGGAGCTGTTTTTT | CASSQDRGAGELFF
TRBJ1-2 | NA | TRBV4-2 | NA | TGTGCCAGCAGCCAAGACCTAGGGGGTTCAGTAGGCCTCGACTATGGCTACACCTTC | CASSQDLGGSVGLDYGYTF
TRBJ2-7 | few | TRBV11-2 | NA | TGTGCCAGCAGCTTACAGTCAACAGCCTCCTACGAGCAGTACTTC | CASSLQSTASYEQYF
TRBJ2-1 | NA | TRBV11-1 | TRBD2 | TGTGCCAGCAGCCGTAGCGGGGGGGTCTCCTACAATGAGCAGTTCTTC | CASSRSGGVSYNEQFF